A selection of T cell receptor beta chains follows, all from one sample in a study of OX40 agonist ivuxolimab in advanced cancers. Sequencing was performed with immunoSEQ multiplex PCR; in TCRdb, only in-frame clones are kept and a portion is missing. In the table there are about 91,000 clones, around 90% of which are singletons. The specimen comprised CD4+ or CD8+ T cells sorted from blood, sampled in a trial of the OX40 agonist ivuxolimab. These receptors came from an adult with an advanced solid tumor such as melanoma, head and neck, liver or kidney cancer. Each CDR3 is given with its conserved first and last residue. A D gene is named only where the DNA matches it firmly. Expanded clones get a size class; other rows say once, few or many, or leave the size out.

NA,NA,TRBV19,TRBJ1-2,TGTGCCAGTACCATAATATGGGACGGACAAAAACGTTATGGCTACACCTTC,CASTIIWDGQKRYGYTF
NA,NA,TRBV5-1,TRBJ2-3,TGCGCCAGCAGCTTGGGCTTGGACACAGATACGCAGTATTTT,CASSLGLDTDTQYF
NA,NA,TRBV7-3,TRBJ1-2,TGTGCCAGCAGCCCGGGGGGGGGCTCCACCACCTTC,CASSPGGGSTTF
NA,NA,TRBV7-9,TRBJ1-6,TGTGCCAGCAGCTTAGAGTTAGGGTACCGTTCACCCCTCCACTTT,CASSLELGYRSPLHF
NA,NA,TRBV6-1,TRBJ1-5,TGTGCCAGCAGTGAAGCGCGGGGGCAGGGTTCCTATCAGCCCCAGCATTTT,CASSEARGQGSYQPQHF
NA,few,TRBV2,TRBJ1-1,TGTGCCACCACCAGTCGGGGGAACACTGAAGCTTTCTTT,CATTSRGNTEAFF
NA,NA,TRBV7-9,TRBJ2-3,TGTGCCAGCAGCCCCTTTGGGGGCACAGATACGCAGTATTTT,CASSPFGGTDTQYF
NA,NA,TRBV7-9,TRBJ1-4,TGTGCCAGCAGCTTATTTATCTTGTCGGGGTCCTTTAATGAAAAACTGTTTTTT,CASSLFILSGSFNEKLFF
TRBD1,NA,TRBV7-2,TRBJ1-1,TGTGCCAGCAGCTTTGCGGCAGGGGGTGGTGGCACTGAAGCTTTCTTT,CASSFAAGGGGTEAFF
NA,NA,TRBV11-2,TRBJ2-3,TGTGCCAGCAGCTACGGCGGGGGGCAGGGGGTCGCAGATACGCAGTATTTT,CASSYGGGQGVADTQYF
TRBD2,NA,TRBV29-1,TRBJ2-7,TGCAGCGTTGAAGGGGGGGGCTCCTACGAGCAGTACTTC,CSVEGGGSYEQYF
NA,NA,TRBV11-2,TRBJ2-5,TGTGCCAGCAGCTTTCGATCCCCCCAAGAGACCCAGTACTTC,CASSFRSPQETQYF
NA,NA,TRBV7-2,TRBJ2-1,TGTGCCAGCAGCTTAGCGCTGACAGAAGAGCAGTTCTTC,CASSLALTEEQFF
TRBD1,NA,TRBV6-4,TRBJ2-7,TGTGCCAGCAGTTCCTATGTCGGACAGGGGTACGAGCAGTACTTC,CASSSYVGQGYEQYF
NA,NA,TRBV6-6,TRBJ1-5,TGTGCCAGCAGTTACAGCGGGGCCGATCAGCCCCAGCATTTT,CASSYSGADQPQHF
TRBD1,once,TRBV14,TRBJ2-7,TGTGCCAGCAGCCCCGGGACAGGGGTCTACGAGCAGTACTTC,CASSPGTGVYEQYF
TRBD1,NA,TRBV19,TRBJ1-1,TGTGCCAGTAGTATATACCAGGGGGCCAAGAACACTGAAGCTTTCTTT,CASSIYQGAKNTEAFF
TRBD1,NA,TRBV5-1,TRBJ2-1,TGCGCCAGCAGCACAGGGACAGGGGGCTCCTACAATGAGCAGTTCTTC,CASSTGTGGSYNEQFF
NA,NA,TRBV9,TRBJ2-7,TGTGCCAGCAGCGCGGGGCTCGAGCAGTACTTC,CASSAGLEQYF
NA,NA,TRBV5-1,TRBJ2-2,TGCGCCAGCAGAGCGGTGGCAGGGCCCAACACCGGGGAGCTGTTTTTT,CASRAVAGPNTGELFF
NA,NA,TRBV6-6,TRBJ2-5,TGTGCCAGCAGTCCAAGGGTTGGGCTAGGCCAAGAGACCCAGTACTTC,CASSPRVGLGQETQYF
NA,NA,TRBV14,TRBJ1-2,TGTGCCAGCAGCCCCACGGGGCCCAGCCTAATTAACTATGGCTACACCTTC,CASSPTGPSLINYGYTF
NA,NA,TRBV5-1,TRBJ2-7,TGCGCCAGCAGCTTGGCTTCCGGAAACTCCTACGAGCAGTACTTC,CASSLASGNSYEQYF
TRBD1,NA,TRBV10-3,TRBJ1-5,TGTGCCACGGGACAGCACGGGAATGGGAATCAGCCCCAGCATTTT,CATGQHGNGNQPQHF
NA,NA,TRBV6-5,TRBJ2-7,TGTGCCAGCAGTCCCGCGGCAGGCCAAACCTACGAGCAGTACTTC,CASSPAAGQTYEQYF
NA,NA,TRBV18,TRBJ2-1,TGTGCCAGCTCACCATCGGGTAAGGGTAACAATGAGCAGTTCTTC,CASSPSGKGNNEQFF
NA,NA,TRBV14,TRBJ2-3,TGTGCCAGCAGCCAAGGTGGGGGACGGAACACAGATACGCAGTATTTT,CASSQGGGRNTDTQYF
NA,NA,TRBV5-1,TRBJ1-5,TGCGCCAGCAGCTTTGACAGGAATCAGCCCCAGCATTTT,CASSFDRNQPQHF